A selection of T cell receptor beta chains follows, all from one sample in a study of blood T cell repertoires in COVID-19. TCRdb keeps only in-frame clones here, not all; method: immunoSEQ multiplex PCR. The repertoire has 200,000 to 300,000 clones, around nine tenths of them found once; the top ten carry roughly 3.7%. The sequencing sample was made of PBMCs or T cells enriched from blood (not recorded which). All receptors come from a woman aged 25 to 39 who had recovered from COVID-19. The CDR3 runs from the conserved cysteine through the conserved F or W. D genes are given only for firm matches. Not every row has a clone size; where given, it reads once, few, many or a size class.

CDR3nt | CDR3aa | d_gene | j_gene | v_gene | abundance
TGTGCCAGCAGCCATCTATCCGGGAGGACCTACAATGAGCAGTTCTTC | CASSHLSGRTYNEQFF | TRBD2 | TRBJ2-1 | TRBV7-8 | NA
TGTGCCAGCAGTGCCGGAGCGGGAGTAGTCCCTGGGGCCAACGTCCTGACTTTC | CASSAGAGVVPGANVLTF | TRBD2 | TRBJ2-6 | TRBV27 | NA
TGTGCCAGCAGTGAAGCTTTGGTAGCGCGCTCCTACGAGCAGTACTTC | CASSEALVARSYEQYF | NA | TRBJ2-7 | TRBV6-1 | NA
TGTGCCAGCTCAGACAGGGGTTCGGATGAAAAACTGTTTTTT | CASSDRGSDEKLFF | TRBD1 | TRBJ1-4 | TRBV18 | NA
TGCGCCAGCAGCCTGACGACAGGGACCTACGAGCAGTACTTC | CASSLTTGTYEQYF | TRBD1 | TRBJ2-7 | TRBV5-1 | NA
TGTGCCAGCACCCCCAGAAACATGAACACTGAAGCTTTCTTT | CASTPRNMNTEAFF | NA | TRBJ1-1 | TRBV6-5 | NA
TGTGCCAGCAGTTCCGGGGGTAGGGGCTACACCTTC | CASSSGGRGYTF | NA | TRBJ1-2 | TRBV28 | NA
TGTGCCAGCAGTCTCCTTAACTATGGCTACACCTTC | CASSLLNYGYTF | NA | TRBJ1-2 | TRBV28 | NA
TGTGCCAGCAGCGACCCAGGGAGGGACACTGAAGCTTTCTTT | CASSDPGRDTEAFF | NA | TRBJ1-1 | TRBV5-6 | NA
TGTGCCAGCAGCGTAGAGGGGGCGCTTATGAATGAGCAGTTCTTC | CASSVEGALMNEQFF | TRBD1 | TRBJ2-1 | TRBV9 | NA
TGTGCCACACAAGGGTCCCCGGGACAGGGCGTCGAGCAGTACTTC | CATQGSPGQGVEQYF | TRBD1 | TRBJ2-7 | TRBV10-3 | NA
TGCAGCGTTGAAGGACAGGTTACGGACGAGCAGTACTTC | CSVEGQVTDEQYF | NA | TRBJ2-7 | TRBV29-1 | NA
TGTGCCAGCAGTGAACTGGGGCAGGGGAACACTGAAGCTTTCTTT | CASSELGQGNTEAFF | NA | TRBJ1-1 | TRBV25-1 | once
TGTGCCAGCGCCTCCGGTAGCGGGAGCGCAGATACGCAGTATTTT | CASASGSGSADTQYF | TRBD2 | TRBJ2-3 | TRBV19 | NA
TGTGCCAGCAGAAAATTGGACGTCGGCGGGAAACTGTTTTTT | CASRKLDVGGKLFF | NA | TRBJ1-4 | TRBV6-1 | NA
TGTGCCAGCTCACCAAGCGGGAGTAACACTGAAGCTTTCTTT | CASSPSGSNTEAFF | NA | TRBJ1-1 | TRBV18 | NA
TGCGCCAGCAGCTCGGGACTAGCTGGATCCCTCACCGGGGAGCTGTTTTTT | CASSSGLAGSLTGELFF | TRBD2 | TRBJ2-2 | TRBV5-1 | NA
TGCGCCAGCAGCCAAGAACAGGCCCTCTCCTACAATGAGCAGTTCTTC | CASSQEQALSYNEQFF | NA | TRBJ2-1 | TRBV4-3 | once
TGTGCCAGCAGCTTAGTTGGCGGGGTATACAATGAGCAGTTCTTC | CASSLVGGVYNEQFF | NA | TRBJ2-1 | TRBV7-2 | NA
TGTGCCAGCAGCATAGGGACTAGCGGGAGAGCCGATGAGCAGTTCTTC | CASSIGTSGRADEQFF | TRBD2 | TRBJ2-1 | TRBV9 | once
TGTGCCAGCAGCGTACAGGATCTTGATTCACCCCTCCACTTT | CASSVQDLDSPLHF | NA | TRBJ1-6 | TRBV9 | NA
TGTGCCAGCAGCTTAGATGTAGGGGGTAACTATGGCTACACCTTC | CASSLDVGGNYGYTF | NA | TRBJ1-2 | TRBV5-4 | NA
TGTGCCAGCAGTTCCCCGGGGAGTATCAACTATGGCTACACCTTC | CASSSPGSINYGYTF | NA | TRBJ1-2 | TRBV6-5 | NA
TGTGCCAGCAGTACAACAGGGGGCAGGGGCTATGGCTACACCTTC | CASSTTGGRGYGYTF | TRBD1 | TRBJ1-2 | TRBV28 | NA
TGTGCCAGCAGGATTGAGCGGACGACCCAGTACTTC | CASRIERTTQYF | NA | TRBJ2-5 | TRBV2 | NA
TGTGCCAGCAGCTTAGGTCAGGGCAACACTGAAGCTTTCTTT | CASSLGQGNTEAFF | NA | TRBJ1-1 | TRBV11-2 | few
TGTGCCAGTAGTACCGGACTAGCGGGGGGGGTACGAACGCAGTATTTT | CASSTGLAGGVRTQYF | TRBD2 | TRBJ2-3 | TRBV19 | NA
TGTGCCAGCAGTTTGGTGGGGGCGACGCAGTATTTT | CASSLVGATQYF | NA | TRBJ2-3 | TRBV28 | NA
TGTGCCAGCAGCCCCGTTGGACAGGGCTACGAGCAGTACTTC | CASSPVGQGYEQYF | TRBD1 | TRBJ2-7 | TRBV7-2 | NA
TGTGCCAGCAGTCACCCCGGGACAGGGGGCGTGACGAGAGCTTTCTTT | CASSHPGTGGVTRAFF | TRBD1 | TRBJ1-1 | TRBV28 | NA
TGTGCCAGCAGCTTGGTGGGTTCGACAGGGAGCACAGATACGCAGTATTTT | CASSLVGSTGSTDTQYF | TRBD1 | TRBJ2-3 | TRBV5-8 | NA
TGCAGCGTTAAAAGGGGCGGGAGTGGAGAGACCCAGTACTTC | CSVKRGGSGETQYF | TRBD2 | TRBJ2-5 | TRBV29-1 | NA
TGTGCCAGCGGGGCCTCTGCTAACTATGGCTACACCTTC | CASGASANYGYTF | NA | TRBJ1-2 | TRBV28 | few
TGTGCCAGCAGTTTATCAGGGATCGGGCAGCCCCAGCATTTT | CASSLSGIGQPQHF | NA | TRBJ1-5 | TRBV28 | few
TGTGCCAGCACTGGACAGGGGAACACTGAAGCTTTCTTT | CASTGQGNTEAFF | TRBD1 | TRBJ1-1 | TRBV25-1 | once
TGTGCCAGCAGCTTAGGACAAGCCGAAGCTTTCTTT | CASSLGQAEAFF | NA | TRBJ1-1 | TRBV7-2 | NA
TGCGCCAGCAGCCCGCTGACAGGTAGGGTGGATGGCTACACCTTC | CASSPLTGRVDGYTF | NA | TRBJ1-2 | TRBV4-1 | NA
TGTGCCAGCAGCTTAGACCGGGGGAGGAGCACCGGGGAGCTGTTTTTT | CASSLDRGRSTGELFF | NA | TRBJ2-2 | TRBV21-1 | NA
TGTGCCAGCAGATCCGAGCGGGGTTGGCCCCAGCATTTT | CASRSERGWPQHF | NA | TRBJ1-5 | TRBV27 | once
TGTGCCAGCAGCGTAGAGGAGGGAATCACTGAAGCTTTCTTT | CASSVEEGITEAFF | NA | TRBJ1-1 | TRBV9 | NA
TGTGCCCGGACAGCTCCGGGAACCGGGGAGCTGTTTTTT | CARTAPGTGELFF | NA | TRBJ2-2 | TRBV30 | NA
TGTGCCAGCAGCGTAGCGGGAGTCAATGAGCAGTTCTTC | CASSVAGVNEQFF | NA | TRBJ2-1 | TRBV9 | NA